This T cell receptor (beta chain) was profiled in a study of radiotherapy plus CTLA-4 blockade in lung cancer (dated by TCRdb to 2016 to 2018). General notes on the study: Among enrolled patients, around 18% had an objective response and about 30% reached disease control.

The study tested focal radiation therapy combined with CTLA-4 blockade (ipilimumab) in patients with chemo-refractory metastatic non-small-cell lung cancer. With respect to this clone: Its antigen is currently not known. No quality values exist for individual bases; no much larger clone is one base distant.

The germline V gene (reference sequence) specifies SGHNT as CDR1 and YYREEE as CDR2. V sheds 4 bases and J sheds 8 bases, leaving 22 bases between their ends. The CDR3 contains 16 residues, cysteine and phenylalanine counted. Solely the CDR3 DNA is kept, with 48 bases framed from the first base. Library method: the immunoSEQ multiplex PCR assay. The source is immuneACCESS, and TCRdb retained only in-frame sequences with V and J called. Part of the clones is not carried over; for the studies checked, unresolved V genes explain less than half of this, and the remainder is unexplained. The sample includes about 77,000 clones, with approximately 73% observed a single time. 9.9% of the sample lies in the top ten. The research as a whole found: The strongest predictors of response, as reported, were early dynamic changes in blood T cell clones along with a rise in serum interferon-beta after radiation. After treatment with radiotherapy and ipilimumab, TCR clones that originated in tumors expanded in peripheral blood.

The chain is encoded by TRBV5-4 joined to TRBJ2-1, and possibly TRBD2, on 7 matching bases. The receptor comes from a human donor with non-small cell lung cancer whose response to radiotherapy plus ipilimumab could not be evaluated. Sequencing used peripheral blood, obtained from a patient treated with radiotherapy plus ipilimumab. The CDR3 region reads CASSPGGLVLWDEQFF. The DNA reads as follows: TGTGCCAGCAGCCCGGGGGGCTTGGTCTTATGGGATGAGCAGTTCTTC.